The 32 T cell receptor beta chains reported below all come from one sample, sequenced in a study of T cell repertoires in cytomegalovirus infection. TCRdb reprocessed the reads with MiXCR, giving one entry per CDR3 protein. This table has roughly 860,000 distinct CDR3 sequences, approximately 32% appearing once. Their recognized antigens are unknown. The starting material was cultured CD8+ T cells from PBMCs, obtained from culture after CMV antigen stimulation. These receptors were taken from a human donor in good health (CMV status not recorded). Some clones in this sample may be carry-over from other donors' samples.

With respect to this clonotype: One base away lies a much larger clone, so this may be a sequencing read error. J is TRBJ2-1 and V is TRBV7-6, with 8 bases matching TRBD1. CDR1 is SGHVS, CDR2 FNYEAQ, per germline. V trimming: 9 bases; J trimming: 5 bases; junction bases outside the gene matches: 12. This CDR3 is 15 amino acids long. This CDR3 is CASSFPGQDNNEQFF. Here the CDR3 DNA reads TGTGCCAGTAGTTTTCCGGGACAGGACAACAATGAGCAGTTCTTC.

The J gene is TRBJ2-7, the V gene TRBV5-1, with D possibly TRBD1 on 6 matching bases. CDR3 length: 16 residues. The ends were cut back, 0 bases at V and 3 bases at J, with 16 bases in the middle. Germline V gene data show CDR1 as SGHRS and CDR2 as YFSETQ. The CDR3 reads CASSLEGPPQGYEQYV. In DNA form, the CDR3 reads TGCGCCAGCAGCTTGGAGGGACCCCCACAGGGCTACGAGCAGTACGTC.

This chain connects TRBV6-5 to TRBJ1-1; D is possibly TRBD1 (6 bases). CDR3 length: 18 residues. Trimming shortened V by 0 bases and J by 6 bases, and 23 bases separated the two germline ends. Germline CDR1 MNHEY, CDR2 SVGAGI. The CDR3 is CASSYSISGVGLGAEAFF. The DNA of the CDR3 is TGTGCCAGCAGTTACTCGATTTCAGGGGTCGGATTAGGGGCTGAAGCTTTCTTT.

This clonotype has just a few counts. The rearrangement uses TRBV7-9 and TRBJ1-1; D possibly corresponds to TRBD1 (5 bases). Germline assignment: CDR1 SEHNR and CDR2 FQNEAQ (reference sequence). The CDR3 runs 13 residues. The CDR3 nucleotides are TGTGCAGGGACGGCGCCTCTGAACACTGAAGCTTTCTTT. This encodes CAGTAPLNTEAFF.

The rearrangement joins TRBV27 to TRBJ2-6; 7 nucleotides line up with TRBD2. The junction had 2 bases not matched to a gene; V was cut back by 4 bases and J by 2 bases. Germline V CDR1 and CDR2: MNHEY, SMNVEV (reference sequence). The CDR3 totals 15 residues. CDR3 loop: CASSYREAGANVLTF. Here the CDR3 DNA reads TGTGCCAGCAGTTACCGGGAGGCTGGGGCCAACGTCCTGACTTTC.

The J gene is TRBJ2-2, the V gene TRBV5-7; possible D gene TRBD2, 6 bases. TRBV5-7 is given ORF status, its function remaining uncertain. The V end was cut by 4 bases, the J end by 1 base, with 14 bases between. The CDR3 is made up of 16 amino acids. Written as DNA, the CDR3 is TGTGCCAGCAGCCCGGGGGTTCGCTGGAACACCGGGGAGCTGTTTTTT. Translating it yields CASSPGVRWNTGELFF.

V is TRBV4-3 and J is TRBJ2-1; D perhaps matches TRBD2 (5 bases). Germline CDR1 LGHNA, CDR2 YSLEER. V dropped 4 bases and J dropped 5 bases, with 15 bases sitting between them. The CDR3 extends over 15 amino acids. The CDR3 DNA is TGCGCCAGCAGCCCGTTTGAGGGAGAAGACAATGAGCAGTTCTTC. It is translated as CASSPFEGEDNEQFF.

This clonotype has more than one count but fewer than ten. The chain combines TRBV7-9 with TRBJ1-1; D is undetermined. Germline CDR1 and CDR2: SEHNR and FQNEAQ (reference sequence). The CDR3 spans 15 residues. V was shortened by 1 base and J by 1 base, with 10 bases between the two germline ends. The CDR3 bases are TGTGCCAGCAGCTTAGTAATAGGCCCGAACACTGAAGCTTTCTTT. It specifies CASSLVIGPNTEAFF.

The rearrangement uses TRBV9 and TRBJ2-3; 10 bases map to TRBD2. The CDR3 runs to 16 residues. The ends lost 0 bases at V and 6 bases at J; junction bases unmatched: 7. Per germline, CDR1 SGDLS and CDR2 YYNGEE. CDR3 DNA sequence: TGTGCCAGCAGCGTAGCAAGCGGGGGGGCATTTGATACGCAGTATTTT. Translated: CASSVASGGAFDTQYF.

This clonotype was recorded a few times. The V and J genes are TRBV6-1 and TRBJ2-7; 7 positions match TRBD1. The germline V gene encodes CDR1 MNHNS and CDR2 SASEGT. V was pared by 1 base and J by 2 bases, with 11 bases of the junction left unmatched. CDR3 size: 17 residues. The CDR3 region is CASSEVSRGQRAYEQYV. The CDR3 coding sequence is TGTGCCAGCAGTGAAGTTTCTCGGGGACAGCGCGCCTACGAGCAGTACGTC.

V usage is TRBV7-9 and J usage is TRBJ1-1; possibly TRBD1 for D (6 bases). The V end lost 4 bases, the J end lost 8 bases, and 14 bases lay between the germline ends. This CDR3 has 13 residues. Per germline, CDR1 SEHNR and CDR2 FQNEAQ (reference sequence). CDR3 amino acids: CASSSPNRVEAFF. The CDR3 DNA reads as TGTGCCAGCAGCTCCCCCAACAGGGTAGAAGCTTTCTTT.

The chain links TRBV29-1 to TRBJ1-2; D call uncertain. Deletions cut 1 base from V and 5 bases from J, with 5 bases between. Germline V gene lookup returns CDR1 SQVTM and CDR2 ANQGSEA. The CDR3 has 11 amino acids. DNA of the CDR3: TGCAGCGTTGAAGGAGATTATGGCTACACCTTC. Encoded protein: CSVEGDYGYTF.

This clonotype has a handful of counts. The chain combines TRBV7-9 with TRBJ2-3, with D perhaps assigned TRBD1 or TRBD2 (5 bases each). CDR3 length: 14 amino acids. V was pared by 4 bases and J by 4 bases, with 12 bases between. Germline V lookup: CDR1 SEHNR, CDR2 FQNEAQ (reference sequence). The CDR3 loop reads CASSSSGSPDTQYF. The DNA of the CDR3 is TGTGCCAGCAGCTCTTCAGGGAGTCCAGATACGCAGTATTTT.

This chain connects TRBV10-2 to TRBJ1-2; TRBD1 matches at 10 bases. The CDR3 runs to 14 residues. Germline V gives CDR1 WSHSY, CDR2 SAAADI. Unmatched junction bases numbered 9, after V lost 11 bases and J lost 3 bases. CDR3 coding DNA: TGCGCCTCCTTTGACAGGGGGCTTTACTATGGCTACACCTTC. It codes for CASFDRGLYYGYTF.

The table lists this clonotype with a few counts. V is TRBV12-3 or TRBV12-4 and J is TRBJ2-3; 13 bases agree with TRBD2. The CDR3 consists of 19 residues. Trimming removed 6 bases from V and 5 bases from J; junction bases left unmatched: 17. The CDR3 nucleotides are TGTGCCAGCAGCGCCCCCACCGTACTAGCGGGGGGGAATGGAGATACGCAGTATTTT. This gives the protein CASSAPTVLAGGNGDTQYF.

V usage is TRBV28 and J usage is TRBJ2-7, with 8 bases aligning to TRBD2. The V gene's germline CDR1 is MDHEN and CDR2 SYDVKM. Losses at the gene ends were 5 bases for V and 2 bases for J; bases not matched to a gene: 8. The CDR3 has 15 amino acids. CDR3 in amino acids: CASSPTSGPTYEQYF. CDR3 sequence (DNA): TGTGCCAGCAGTCCTACTAGCGGTCCCACCTACGAGCAGTACTTC. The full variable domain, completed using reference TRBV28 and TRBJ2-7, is DVKVTQSSRYLVKRTGEKVFLECVQDMDHENMFWYRQDPGLGLRLIYFSYDVKMKEKGDIPEGYSVSREKKERFSLILESASTNQTSMYLCASSPTSGPTYEQYFGPGTRLTVT.

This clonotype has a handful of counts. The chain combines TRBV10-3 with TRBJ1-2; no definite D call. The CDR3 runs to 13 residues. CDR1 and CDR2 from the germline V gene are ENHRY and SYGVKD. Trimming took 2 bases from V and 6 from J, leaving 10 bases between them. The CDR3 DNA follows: TGTGCCATCAGTGAGATAGAGGAGGATGGCTACACCTTC. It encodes CAISEIEEDGYTF.

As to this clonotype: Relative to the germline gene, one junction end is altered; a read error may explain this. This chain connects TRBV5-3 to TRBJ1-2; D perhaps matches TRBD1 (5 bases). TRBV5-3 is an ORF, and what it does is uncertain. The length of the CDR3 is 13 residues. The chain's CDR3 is CTSTPRGIDGYTF. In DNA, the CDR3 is TGTACCAGCACCCCTAGGGGAATAGATGGCTACACCTTC.

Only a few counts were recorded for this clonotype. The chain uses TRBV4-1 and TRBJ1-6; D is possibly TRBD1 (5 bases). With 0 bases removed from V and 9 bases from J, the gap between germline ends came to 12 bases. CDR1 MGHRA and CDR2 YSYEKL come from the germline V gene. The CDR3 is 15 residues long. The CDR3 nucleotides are TGCGCCAGCAGCCAAGATCCCGGCGGGGGTTCACCCCTCCACTTT. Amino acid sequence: CASSQDPGGGSPLHF.

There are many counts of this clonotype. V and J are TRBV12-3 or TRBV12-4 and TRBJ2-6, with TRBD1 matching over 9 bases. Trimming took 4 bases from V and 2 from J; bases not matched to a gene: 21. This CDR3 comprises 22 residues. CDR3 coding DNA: TGTGCCAGCAGTTCCATTACGTCAATTCCGGGACAGGGCAAGCCTGGGGCCAACGTCCTGACTTTC. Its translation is CASSSITSIPGQGKPGANVLTF.

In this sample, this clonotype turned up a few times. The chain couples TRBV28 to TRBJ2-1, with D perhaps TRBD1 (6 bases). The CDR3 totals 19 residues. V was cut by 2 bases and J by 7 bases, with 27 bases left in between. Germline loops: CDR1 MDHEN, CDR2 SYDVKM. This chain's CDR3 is CASSLPPRYSPGEWNEQFF. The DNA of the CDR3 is TGTGCCAGCAGTTTACCCCCCCGTTATTCTCCAGGGGAATGGAATGAGCAGTTCTTC.

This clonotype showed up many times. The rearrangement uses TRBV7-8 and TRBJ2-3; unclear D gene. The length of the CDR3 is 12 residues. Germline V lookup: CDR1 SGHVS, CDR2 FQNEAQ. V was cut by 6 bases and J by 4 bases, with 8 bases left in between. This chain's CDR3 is CASRTEADTQYF. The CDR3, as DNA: TGTGCCAGCAGAACTGAGGCAGATACGCAGTATTTT.

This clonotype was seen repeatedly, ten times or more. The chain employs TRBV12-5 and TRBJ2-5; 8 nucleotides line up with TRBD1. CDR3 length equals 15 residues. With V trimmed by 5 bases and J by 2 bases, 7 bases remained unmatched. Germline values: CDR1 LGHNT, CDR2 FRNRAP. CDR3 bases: TGTGCTAGTGGTCTGTGGACAGGGAAGCAAGAGACCCAGTACTTC. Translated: CASGLWTGKQETQYF.

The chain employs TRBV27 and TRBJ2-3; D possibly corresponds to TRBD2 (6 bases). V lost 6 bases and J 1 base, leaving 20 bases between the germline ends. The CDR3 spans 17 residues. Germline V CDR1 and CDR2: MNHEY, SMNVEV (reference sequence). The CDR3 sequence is CASSPIGTFRGTDTQYF. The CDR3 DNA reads TGTGCCAGCAGCCCAATCGGGACTTTTAGGGGCACAGATACGCAGTATTTT.

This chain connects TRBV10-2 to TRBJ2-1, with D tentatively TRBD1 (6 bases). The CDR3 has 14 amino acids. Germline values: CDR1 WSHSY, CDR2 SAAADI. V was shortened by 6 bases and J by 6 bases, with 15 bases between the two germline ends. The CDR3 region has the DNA TGCGCCAGCAGGGAAATGGACAGACCCAATGAGCAGTTCTTC. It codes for CASREMDRPNEQFF.

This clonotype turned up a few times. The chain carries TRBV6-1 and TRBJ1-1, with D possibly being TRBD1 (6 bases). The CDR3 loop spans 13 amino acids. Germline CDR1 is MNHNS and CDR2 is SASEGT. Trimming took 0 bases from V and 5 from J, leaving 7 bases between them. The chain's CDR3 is CASSEATGTEAFF. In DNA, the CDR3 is TGTGCCAGCAGTGAAGCGACAGGTACTGAAGCTTTCTTT.

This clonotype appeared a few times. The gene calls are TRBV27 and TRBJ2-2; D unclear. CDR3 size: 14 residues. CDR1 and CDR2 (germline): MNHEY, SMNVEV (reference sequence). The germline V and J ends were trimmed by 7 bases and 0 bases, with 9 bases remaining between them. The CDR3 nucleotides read TGTGCCAGCAAACGGCAGTCGAACACCGGGGAGCTGTTTTTT. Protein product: CASKRQSNTGELFF.

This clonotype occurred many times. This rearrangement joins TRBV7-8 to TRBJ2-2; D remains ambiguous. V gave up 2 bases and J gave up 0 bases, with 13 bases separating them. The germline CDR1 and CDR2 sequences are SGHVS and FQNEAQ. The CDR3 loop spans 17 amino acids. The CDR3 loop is CASSLNEQNANTGELFF. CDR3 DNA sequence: TGTGCCAGCAGCTTAAACGAACAGAACGCGAACACCGGGGAGCTGTTTTTT.

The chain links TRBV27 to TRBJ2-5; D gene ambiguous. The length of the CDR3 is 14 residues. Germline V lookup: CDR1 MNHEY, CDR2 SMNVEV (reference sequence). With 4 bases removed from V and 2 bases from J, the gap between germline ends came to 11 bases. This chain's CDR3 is CASSSIRAQETQYF. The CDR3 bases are TGTGCCAGCAGTTCAATACGGGCGCAAGAGACCCAGTACTTC.

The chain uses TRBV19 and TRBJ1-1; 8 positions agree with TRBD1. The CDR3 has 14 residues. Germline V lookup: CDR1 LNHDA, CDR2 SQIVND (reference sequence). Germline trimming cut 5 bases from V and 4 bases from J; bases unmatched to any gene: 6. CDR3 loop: CASSGQGEGTEAFF. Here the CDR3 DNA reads TGTGCCAGTAGTGGACAGGGAGAAGGCACTGAAGCTTTCTTT.

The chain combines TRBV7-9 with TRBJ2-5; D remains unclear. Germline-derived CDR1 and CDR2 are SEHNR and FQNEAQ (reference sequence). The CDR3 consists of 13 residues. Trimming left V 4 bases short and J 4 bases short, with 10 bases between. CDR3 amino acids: CASSSALGETQYF. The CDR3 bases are TGTGCCAGCAGCTCGGCCCTGGGAGAGACCCAGTACTTC.

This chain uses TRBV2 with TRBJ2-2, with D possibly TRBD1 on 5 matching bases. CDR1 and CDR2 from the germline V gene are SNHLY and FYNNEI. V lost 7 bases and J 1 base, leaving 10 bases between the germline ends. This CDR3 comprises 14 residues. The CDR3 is CASTGQQNTGELFF. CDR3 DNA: TGTGCCAGCACAGGGCAACAGAACACCGGGGAGCTGTTTTTT.